These 17 T cell receptor beta chains were sequenced from one sample in a study of blood T cell repertoires in COVID-19. The data were produced by immunoSEQ multiplex PCR, yet TCRdb's version contains in-frame clones alone and is incomplete. The sample comprises just under 150,000 clones, around nine tenths of which are singletons, and around 8.6% rests with the top ten. The sequencing sample was made of peripheral blood. These receptors came from a woman between 50 and 59 years old with active or convalescent COVID-19.

The chain couples TRBV6-2 or TRBV6-3 to TRBJ2-3; D gene ambiguous. V shed 5 bases and J shed 6 bases, with 12 bases lying between them. Germline assignment: CDR1 MNHEY and CDR2 SVGEGT. The CDR3 is 13 amino acids. The DNA of the CDR3 is TGTGCCAGCAGTAGAAACGAGAGGGATACGCAGTATTTT. Protein sequence: CASSRNERDTQYF.

This chain links TRBV18 with TRBJ2-2; 7 positions match TRBD1. This CDR3 contains 14 residues. The V and J ends lost 6 bases and 5 bases, in that order; junction bases with no gene match: 6. Germline V lookup: CDR1 KGHSH, CDR2 LQKENI. The CDR3: CASSPDRATGELFF. CDR3 sequence (DNA): TGTGCCAGCTCGCCCGACAGGGCAACCGGGGAGCTGTTTTTT.

V is TRBV7-2 and J is TRBJ2-5; 9 bases agree with TRBD2. V lost 5 bases and J lost 5; bases outside the gene matches: 6. The CDR3 loop spans 14 amino acids. Germline V gene data show CDR1 as SGHTA and CDR2 as FQGNSA. Here the CDR3 reads CASSLRGGPETQYF. As DNA, the CDR3 is TGTGCCAGCAGCCTGCGGGGGGGGCCGGAGACCCAGTACTTC.

The J gene is TRBJ2-7, the V gene TRBV30; tentatively, D is TRBD2 (5 bases). Germline CDR1 GTSNPN, CDR2 SVGIG (reference sequence). Trimming took off 4 bases at V and 3 bases at J, with 16 bases between the two ends. The CDR3 consists of 14 residues. CDR3 nucleotides: TGTGCCTGGAACCGCGGCGGGCTTGGCTACGAGCAGTACTTC. Translating it yields CAWNRGGLGYEQYF.

The chain uses TRBV10-3 and TRBJ1-1, with D possibly matching TRBD1 (5 bases). This CDR3 spans 16 amino acids. V lost 0 bases to trimming and J lost 4 bases, with 15 bases between them. Germline V gives CDR1 ENHRY, CDR2 SYGVKD. The CDR3 protein is CAISESRVGEGTEAFF. In DNA, the CDR3 is TGTGCCATCAGTGAGTCCCGGGTGGGGGAGGGCACTGAAGCTTTCTTT.

The chain carries TRBV5-5 and TRBJ2-2, with 7 bases lining up with TRBD1. The V and J ends lost 6 bases and 5 bases, in that order; junction bases with no gene match: 10. The CDR3 runs to 15 residues. Germline V gene sequence: CDR1 SGHKS, CDR2 YYEKEE (reference sequence). In DNA form, the CDR3 reads TGTGCCAGCACCATACAGGGGATGAGGACCGGGGAGCTGTTTTTT. Its translation is CASTIQGMRTGELFF.

In nucleotides, the CDR3 is TGTGCCAGCATTGTACATGGACCGGGACAGGGGGCTTACGAGCAGTACTTC. Translating it yields CASIVHGPGQGAYEQYF. The chain is built from TRBV28 and TRBJ2-7; 12 bases agree with TRBD1. The trim removed 7 bases at V and 4 bases at J, leaving 14 bases unmatched. The CDR3 covers 17 residues. From germline, CDR1 is MDHEN and CDR2 SYDVKM.

J is TRBJ1-4 and V is TRBV28; TRBD1 might be the D (6 bases). Trimming removed 5 bases at V and 11 bases at J, with 9 bases between. The CDR3 spans 11 residues. Germline V CDR1 and CDR2: MDHEN, SYDVKM. CDR3 residues: CASSTDRKLFF. CDR3 coding DNA: TGTGCCAGCAGTACCGACAGGAAACTGTTTTTT. Complete variable domain (other parts from reference TRBV28 and TRBJ1-4): DVKVTQSSRYLVKRTGEKVFLECVQDMDHENMFWYRQDPGLGLRLIYFSYDVKMKEKGDIPEGYSVSREKKERFSLILESASTNQTSMYLCASSTDRKLFFGSGTQLSVL.

This CDR3 is CASSPDRVGTGELFF. Written as DNA, the CDR3 is TGTGCCAGCAGCCCGGACAGGGTTGGCACCGGGGAGCTGTTTTTT. V and J are TRBV6-4 and TRBJ2-2; 8 bases align to TRBD1. This CDR3 is built from 15 residues. The junction had 7 bases not matched to a gene; V was cut back by 6 bases and J by 4 bases. Germline V gene lookup returns CDR1 MRHNA and CDR2 SNTAGT.

The chain recombines TRBV28 with TRBJ2-4, with 8 nucleotides matching TRBD1. Unmatched junction bases numbered 6, after V lost 6 bases and J lost 5 bases. Germline CDR1 reads MDHEN; CDR2 reads SYDVKM. The CDR3 is 14 amino acids. The CDR3 region is CASRSGGGENIQYF. The DNA for the CDR3 is TGTGCCAGCAGGTCAGGGGGCGGCGAAAACATTCAGTACTTC.

Points on this clone: A junction end diverges from the germline sequence, so it may reflect a read error. The chain is built from TRBV7-7 and TRBJ1-1; 8 bases map to TRBD1. CDR3 length equals 13 residues. CDR1 is SSHAT and CDR2 is FNYEAQ in the germline V gene (reference sequence). DNA for the CDR3: TGTGCTAGCAGCTTAGACAGGGGTTCTGAAGCTTTCTTT. As protein: CASSLDRGSEAFF.

J is TRBJ1-2 and V is TRBV7-3; 8 bases map to TRBD1. CDR3 length equals 13 residues. J gave up 3 bases and V 7 bases, and 4 bases lay outside the gene matches. CDR1 and CDR2 from the germline V gene are SGHTA and FQGTGA. The CDR3 region has the DNA TGTGCCAGCACTAAACAGGGGGACTATGGCTACACCTTC. As protein: CASTKQGDYGYTF.

The chain is built from TRBV7-2 and TRBJ2-5; TRBD1 is a possible D gene (6 bases). The germline V and J ends were trimmed by 1 base and 7 bases, with 7 bases remaining between them. The CDR3 has 12 residues. Germline values: CDR1 SGHTA, CDR2 FQGNSA. CDR3 region: CASSLEGGTQYF. The CDR3 DNA reads TGTGCCAGCAGCTTAGAAGGGGGGACCCAGTACTTC.

V usage is TRBV7-2 and J usage is TRBJ2-7; D might be TRBD2 (6 bases). The CDR3 totals 15 residues. Between the trimmed V and J ends, which lost 0 bases and 4 bases, there was a span of 13 bases. Germline lookup yields CDR1 SGHTA and CDR2 FQGNSA. The CDR3, as DNA: TGTGCCAGCAGCTTAGCAGTAGCGGTTCAGTACGAGCAGTACTTC. It translates to CASSLAVAVQYEQYF.

This chain links TRBV30 with TRBJ1-2; the match to TRBD1 covers 8 bases. The J segment lost 9 bases and the V segment lost 4 bases, leaving 16 bases of the junction unmatched. The CDR3 length is 15 residues. Germline lookup yields CDR1 GTSNPN and CDR2 SVGIG (reference sequence). The CDR3 nucleotides are TGTGCCTGGAATTGGCCAGGGGGCCGCTTCGAGAGCTACACCTTC. Its protein product is CAWNWPGGRFESYTF.

The chain is built from TRBV29-1 and TRBJ2-7; TRBD2 might be the D (6 bases). The CDR3 spans 18 residues. V shed 4 bases and J shed 1 base, with 26 bases lying between them. Germline CDR1 and CDR2: SQVTM and ANQGSEA. For the CDR3, the DNA is TGCAGCGTTGTAGGGTCCCCCCGGGACTTAGAACCTTCCTACGAGCAGTACTTC. Translated, it gives CSVVGSPRDLEPSYEQYF.

The rearrangement links TRBV7-8 to TRBJ2-7, with 8 bases lining up with TRBD1. This CDR3 contains 14 residues. CDR1 and CDR2 from the germline V gene are SGHVS and FQNEAQ. V gave up 3 bases and J gave up 2 bases; unmatched junction bases: 3. CDR3 coding DNA: TGTGCCAGCAGCTTTTTGGACAGGGCCTACGAGCAGTACTTC. Amino acids: CASSFLDRAYEQYF.